This is a list of T cell receptor beta chains from one sample in a study of CD8 T cells in Susac syndrome. From the immunoSEQ multiplex PCR reads, TCRdb called clonotypes with MiXCR, one entry per CDR3 protein. The sample includes some 160,000 distinct CDR3 sequences, approximately 95% of them seen just once. The sample taken for sequencing was CD4+ T cells from PBMCs. The receptors here all came from a human donor with Susac syndrome. Both conserved end residues are part of each CDR3. The order of the fields is D gene, V gene, J gene, clone size, CDR3 protein, CDR3 DNA. A D gene is named only where the DNA matches it firmly. Size is omitted from some rows. Given values are once, few, many or a class for expanded clones.

>.|TRBV12-3/TRBV12-4|TRBJ1-6|.
CASSPSWTVNSPLHF
TGTGCCAGCAGTCCCAGCTGGACAGTTAATTCACCCCTCCACTTT
>TRBD1|TRBV12-3/TRBV12-4|TRBJ1-4|.
CASSLTDRKNEKLFF
TGTGCCAGCAGTCTTACGGACAGGAAAAATGAAAAACTGTTTTTT
>.|TRBV3-1|TRBJ1-5|.
CASSDSGGSNQPQHF
TGTGCCAGCAGCGACAGCGGGGGTAGCAATCAGCCCCAGCATTTT
>.|TRBV28|TRBJ2-3|.
CASRNGLGRDTQYF
TGTGCCAGCAGGAACGGCTTGGGTCGGGATACGCAGTATTTT
>TRBD1|TRBV27|TRBJ1-4|.
CASREGQTTTNEKLFF
TGTGCCAGCAGGGAGGGACAGACGACAACTAATGAAAAACTGTTTTTT
>.|TRBV15|TRBJ1-5|.
CATSRGDQPQHF
TGTGCCACCAGCAGGGGGGATCAGCCCCAGCATTTT
>TRBD1|TRBV6-7|TRBJ2-7|.
CASSYSGQEDYEQYF
TGTGCCAGCAGTTATTCCGGACAGGAGGACTACGAGCAGTACTTC
>TRBD1|TRBV3-1|TRBJ1-2|.
CASSQVGRGHGYTF
TGTGCCAGCAGCCAAGTCGGCAGGGGGCATGGCTACACCTTC
>.|TRBV4-1|TRBJ1-1|.
CASSSVPAGYPEAFF
TGCGCCAGCAGCTCCGTTCCCGCCGGGTACCCTGAAGCTTTCTTT
>.|TRBV27|TRBJ2-1|.
CASSLALRAGGSIGEQFF
TGTGCCAGCAGTTTGGCCCTGAGGGCAGGGGGGTCGATCGGTGAGCAGTTCTTC
>.|TRBV6-4|TRBJ2-1|.
CASSDRGRQFF
TGTGCCAGCAGTGATCGGGGGAGGCAGTTCTTC
>.|TRBV6-5|TRBJ1-5|once
CASRRDGVLGQPQHF
TGTGCCAGCAGACGAGATGGGGTTCTGGGTCAGCCCCAGCATTTT
>.|TRBV5-1|TRBJ2-3|.
CASRPPGSSTDTQYF
TGCGCCAGCAGACCCCCGGGGTCCTCCACAGATACGCAGTATTTT
>.|TRBV20-1|TRBJ2-7|once
CSAAPGLPREYEQYF
TGCAGTGCTGCGCCGGGACTCCCTCGTGAATACGAGCAGTACTTC
>.|TRBV12-3/TRBV12-4|TRBJ1-2|.
CASSLQGIDGYTF
TGTGCCAGCAGTTTACAGGGAATCGATGGCTACACCTTC
>.|TRBV7-9|TRBJ2-7|.
CASSQAGSGVYEQYF
TGTGCCAGCAGCCAGGCGGGATCAGGGGTCTACGAGCAGTACTTC
>.|TRBV15|TRBJ1-2|.
CATARDYNYGYTF
TGTGCCACCGCGCGGGACTATAACTATGGCTACACCTTC
>.|TRBV29-1|TRBJ2-5|.
CSSQSAGRETQYF
TGCAGCTCCCAGAGTGCAGGGCGAGAGACCCAGTACTTC
>.|TRBV7-3|TRBJ2-5|once
CASSTSSLETQYF
TGTGCCAGCAGCACTAGCTCGTTAGAGACCCAGTACTTC
>.|TRBV5-1|TRBJ1-2|.
CASSLDVNYGYTF
TGCGCCAGCAGCTTAGATGTTAACTATGGCTACACCTTC
>.|TRBV7-2|TRBJ1-1|.
CASSPLGNTEAFF
TGTGCCAGCAGCCCCCTGGGGAACACTGAAGCTTTCTTT
>.|TRBV20-1|TRBJ2-7|.
CSARGPAWDTTTYEQYF
TGCAGTGCTAGAGGGCCCGCTTGGGACACCACCACCTACGAGCAGTACTTC
>TRBD1|TRBV24-1|TRBJ2-7|once
CAVGQGYEQYF
TGTGCCGTGGGACAGGGTTACGAGCAGTACTTC
>.|TRBV7-3|TRBJ2-2|.
CASSPTWGTGELFF
TGTGCCAGCAGCCCGACTTGGGGGACCGGGGAGCTGTTTTTT
>.|TRBV14|TRBJ2-3|once
CASSQGQAGTQYF
TGTGCCAGCAGCCAAGGACAGGCTGGTACGCAGTATTTT
>.|TRBV18|TRBJ2-2|.
CASSPQSGELFF
TGTGCCAGCTCACCACAGTCCGGGGAGCTGTTTTTT
>.|TRBV28|TRBJ2-6|.
CASSLGVGSWGLASGANVLTF
TGTGCCAGCAGTTTAGGCGTCGGTTCTTGGGGTCTTGCCTCTGGGGCCAACGTCCTGACTTTC
>.|TRBV2|TRBJ2-2|.
CASTDTPANTGELFF
TGTGCCAGCACGGACACACCGGCGAACACCGGGGAGCTGTTTTTT
>.|TRBV20-1|TRBJ1-2|.
CSAIGQHYGYTF
TGCAGTGCCATCGGACAGCACTATGGCTACACCTTC
>TRBD1|TRBV20-1|TRBJ2-3|.
CSAGRQGALTDTQYF
TGCAGTGCAGGCCGACAGGGGGCCCTCACAGATACGCAGTATTTT
>.|TRBV6-1|TRBJ2-7|.
CASSNGVARPPYEQYF
TGTGCCAGCAGCAATGGGGTAGCGAGGCCACCCTACGAGCAGTACTTC
>TRBD1|TRBV29-1|TRBJ2-1|.
CSVVRPGTGSYNEQFF
TGCAGCGTGGTACGACCAGGGACAGGGTCATACAATGAGCAGTTCTTC
>TRBD2|TRBV20-1|TRBJ2-7|.
CSAGGRNYEQYF
TGCAGCGCGGGAGGCCGAAACTACGAGCAGTACTTC
>.|TRBV15|TRBJ2-1|.
CATSREVRNEQFF
TGTGCCACCAGCAGAGAGGTCAGGAATGAGCAGTTCTTC
>.|TRBV7-9|TRBJ2-1|.
CASSTNADEQFF
TGTGCCAGCAGCACCAACGCAGATGAGCAGTTCTTC
>.|TRBV5-1|TRBJ1-1|once
CASTQGTNTEAFF
TGCGCCAGCACACAGGGTACGAACACTGAAGCTTTCTTT
>.|TRBV6-5|TRBJ2-6|.
CASSYRDSGANVLTF
TGTGCCAGCAGTTACAGAGACTCTGGGGCCAACGTCCTGACTTTC
>.|TRBV9|TRBJ2-2|.
CASSLQEGGELFF
TGTGCCAGCAGCTTACAGGAGGGCGGGGAGCTGTTTTTT
>.|TRBV4-1|TRBJ2-7|.
CASSQDPHEQYF
TGCGCCAGCAGCCAAGACCCGCACGAGCAGTACTTC